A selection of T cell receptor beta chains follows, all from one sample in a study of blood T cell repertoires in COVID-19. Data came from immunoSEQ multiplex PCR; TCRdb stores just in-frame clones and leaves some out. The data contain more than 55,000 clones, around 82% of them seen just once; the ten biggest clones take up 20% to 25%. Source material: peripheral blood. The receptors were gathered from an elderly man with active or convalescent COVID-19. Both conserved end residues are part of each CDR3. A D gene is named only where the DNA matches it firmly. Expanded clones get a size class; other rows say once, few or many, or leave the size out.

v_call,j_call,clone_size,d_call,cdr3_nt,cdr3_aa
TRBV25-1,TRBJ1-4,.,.,TGTGCCAGCAGTGAAAATGGGGGAGGGCATGAAAAACTGTTTTTT,CASSENGGGHEKLFF
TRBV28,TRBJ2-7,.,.,TGTGCCAGCAGTTTGATTGATTCTAGAACCTACGAGCAGTACTTC,CASSLIDSRTYEQYF
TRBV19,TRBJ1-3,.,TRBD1,TGTGCCAGTCTTAAGGAGGGGGCCAAATATTTT,CASLKEGAKYF
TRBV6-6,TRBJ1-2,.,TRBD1,TGTGCCAGCCGAATCACAGGGGCCCATTATGGCTACACCTTC,CASRITGAHYGYTF
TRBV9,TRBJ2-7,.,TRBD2,TGTGCCAGCAGCGTAGGAATTCTAGCGGGGAACTACGAGCAGTACTTC,CASSVGILAGNYEQYF
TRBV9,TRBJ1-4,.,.,TGTGCCAGCAGCGCACAGGGAAGTGAAAAACTGTTTTTT,CASSAQGSEKLFF
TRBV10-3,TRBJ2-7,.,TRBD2,TGTGCCACCTCTAGCGGGGGGGCCTACGAGCAGTACTTC,CATSSGGAYEQYF
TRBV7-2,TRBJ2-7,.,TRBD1,TGTGCCAGCAGCACAAACAGGGGTAGGAACTACGAGCAGTACTTC,CASSTNRGRNYEQYF
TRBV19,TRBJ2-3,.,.,TGTGCCAGTACCCGGACAGCCCTAAGCACAGATACGCAGTATTTT,CASTRTALSTDTQYF
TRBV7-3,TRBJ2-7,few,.,TGTGCCAGCAGCCCGCCGGGAGCTCGTGAGCAGTACTTC,CASSPPGAREQYF
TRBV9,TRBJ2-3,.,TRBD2,TGTGCCAGCAGCGTAGGGGATCACAGGACTAGCGGGAGAGATACGCAGTATTTT,CASSVGDHRTSGRDTQYF
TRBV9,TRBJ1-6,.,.,TGTGCCAGCCAGCGGGGGAATTCACCCCTCCACTTT,CASQRGNSPLHF
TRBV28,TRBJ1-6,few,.,TGTGCCAGCAATGCACAGGGTTTCTATAATTCACCCCTCCACTTT,CASNAQGFYNSPLHF
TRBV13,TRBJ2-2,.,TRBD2,TGTGCCAGCAGTTGGACTAGCGGGAACACCGGGGAGCTGTTTTTT,CASSWTSGNTGELFF
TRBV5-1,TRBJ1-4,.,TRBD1,TGCGCCAGCAGCATAGACAGGGGTACCAATGAAAAACTGTTTTTT,CASSIDRGTNEKLFF
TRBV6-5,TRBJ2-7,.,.,TGTGCCAGCGGGGGACAATCCTCGCGGGAGCAGTACTTC,CASGGQSSREQYF
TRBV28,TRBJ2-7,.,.,TGTGCCAGCGGTCGACAGAGCTACGAGCAGTACTTC,CASGRQSYEQYF
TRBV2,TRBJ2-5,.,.,TGTGCCAGCATGGGGGCGGAATTAAGGGGAGAGACCCAGTACTTC,CASMGAELRGETQYF
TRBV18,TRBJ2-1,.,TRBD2,TGTGCCAGCTCCCCCGGGACTAGCGGGAACAATGAGCAGTTCTTC,CASSPGTSGNNEQFF
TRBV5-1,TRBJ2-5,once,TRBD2,TGCGCCAGCAGCGCGACTAGCGGGGAAGTGACCCAGTACTTC,CASSATSGEVTQYF
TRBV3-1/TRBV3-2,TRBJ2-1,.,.,TGTGCCAGCAGCCAAGATTTAAGAGTCTACAATGAGCAGTTCTTC,CASSQDLRVYNEQFF
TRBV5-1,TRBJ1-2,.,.,TGCGCCAGCAGCTTAAGCGGGGTAACCTATGGCTACACCTTC,CASSLSGVTYGYTF
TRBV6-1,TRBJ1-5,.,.,TGTGCCAGCAGTGACCAAGGGGGTAGCAATCAGCCCCAGCATTTT,CASSDQGGSNQPQHF
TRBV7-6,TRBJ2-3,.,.,TGTGCCAGCAGCTTAGCGCCAGGATCAGATACGCAGTATTTT,CASSLAPGSDTQYF
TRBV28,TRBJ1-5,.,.,TGTGCCAGCAGCCCGAATCAGCCCCAGCATTTT,CASSPNQPQHF
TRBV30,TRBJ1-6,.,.,TGTGCCCCAAGGGGTTGGACACACTCGAGCTCCTATAATTCACCCCTCCACTTT,CAPRGWTHSSSYNSPLHF
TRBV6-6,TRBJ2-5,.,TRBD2,TGTGCCAGCAGTCCCGCGGGCGGGGGTGAGACCCAGTACTTC,CASSPAGGGETQYF
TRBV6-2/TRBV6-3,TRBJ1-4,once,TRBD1,TGTGCCAGCAGTTACTTGGAAAACAGGGGGCGTCCTAATGAAAAACTGTTTTTT,CASSYLENRGRPNEKLFF
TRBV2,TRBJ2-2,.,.,TGTGCCAGCAAGCTCTTTTTAGAAACCGGGGAGCTGTTTTTT,CASKLFLETGELFF
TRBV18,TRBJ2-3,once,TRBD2,TGTGCCAGCTCGGCTAGCGGGGGGGCATCAGATACGCAGTATTTT,CASSASGGASDTQYF
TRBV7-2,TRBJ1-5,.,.,TGTGCCAGCACCCCGGGGGGTTTTCAGCCCCAGCATTTT,CASTPGGFQPQHF
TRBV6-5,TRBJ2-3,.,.,TGTGCCAGCAGCCGAGGGACGGGGGGCGCAGATACGCAGTATTTT,CASSRGTGGADTQYF
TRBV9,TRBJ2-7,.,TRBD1,TGTGCCAGCAGCGTAGCTGGGACAGGGTACGACGAGCAGTACTTC,CASSVAGTGYDEQYF
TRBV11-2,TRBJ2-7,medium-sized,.,TGTGCCAGCAGCTTACCGGGACTCTACGAGCAGTACTTC,CASSLPGLYEQYF
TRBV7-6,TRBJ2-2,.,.,TGTGCCAGCAGCTTAGCGGGAGAATACACCGGGGAGCTGTTTTTT,CASSLAGEYTGELFF
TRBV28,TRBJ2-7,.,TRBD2,TGTGCCAGCAGTCCCGGGGTAGCGGGGGTCAACGAGCAGTACTTC,CASSPGVAGVNEQYF
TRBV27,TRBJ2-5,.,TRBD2,TGTGCCAGCAGTAACCCCAGCGGGGGCCGGGAGACCCAGTACTTC,CASSNPSGGRETQYF
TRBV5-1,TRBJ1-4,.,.,TGCGCCAGCAGCTTACAGGGTATTAATGAAAAACTGTTTTTT,CASSLQGINEKLFF
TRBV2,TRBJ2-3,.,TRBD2,TGTGCCAGCACCCCTGAAGGACTAGCGGGGGCAGATACGCAGTATTTT,CASTPEGLAGADTQYF